This T cell receptor (beta chain) was recorded in a study of blood T cells in healthy people across ages. Background on the study: Template switching retrieved approximately one barcoded beta molecule for each two T cells.

This clonotype has more than one count but fewer than ten. Its antigen is undetermined. Points from the study as a whole: The donors' CMV status was not determined, possibly confounding changes in expanded clonotypes.

Through a sample-barcoded 5' primer and a J-beta primer mix, a second PCR was run for about 6 to 11 cycles. TCRdb recomputed calls from the 5' RACE reads with MiXCR, one row per CDR3 protein. The table records 710,000 or so distinct CDR3 sequences, approximately 22% of them present only once. Healthy Caucasians from Russia aged roughly 6 to 95 served as donors. The sequenced sample consisted of blood. The TCR originated in a man aged 70 or older in good health.

CDR3 residues: CASSLTSGAPNQETQYF. CDR3 in DNA: TGTGCCAGCAGCTTAACCTCTGGGGCGCCTAACCAAGAGACCCAGTACTTC. This chain links TRBV7-7 with TRBJ2-5; TRBD1 is a possible D gene (5 bases). The V and J ends lost 2 bases and 0 bases respectively, with 16 bases between them. The CDR3 sequence is 17 residues long. The germline V gene encodes CDR1 SSHAT and CDR2 FNYEAQ (reference sequence). The complete variable domain, with remaining parts taken from reference TRBV7-7 and TRBJ2-5, reads GAGVSQSPRYKVTKRGQDVTLRCDPISSHATLYWYQQALGQGPEFLTYFNYEAQPDKSGLPSDRFSAERPEGSISTLTIQRTEQRDSAMYRCASSLTSGAPNQETQYFGPGTRLLVL.